The 25 T cell receptor beta chains in this list originate from one sample, sequenced in a study of OX40 agonist ivuxolimab in advanced cancers. Measured with immunoSEQ multiplex PCR; TCRdb has only the in-frame clones, and not every one. The sample lists about 75,000 clones, around 83% seen once, with approximately 8% in the top ten. The input for sequencing was CD4+ or CD8+ T cells sorted from blood, taken in a trial of the OX40 agonist ivuxolimab. The receptor source for this set is an adult with an advanced solid tumor such as melanoma, head and neck, liver or kidney cancer.

This clone was picked up one time. This rearrangement joins TRBV28 to TRBJ2-6; TRBD2 agrees at 7 bases. V shed 2 bases, J shed 2 bases, and the junction held 0 bases outside the gene matches. Germline V CDR1 and CDR2: MDHEN, SYDVKM. The CDR3 contains 15 residues. CDR3 in DNA: TGTGCCAGCAGTTTAGGACTAGCTGGGGCCAACGTCCTGACTTTC. This codes for CASSLGLAGANVLTF.

This chain links TRBV5-1 with TRBJ2-5; the D gene is possibly TRBD2 (5 bases). The CDR3 is 13 residues long. CDR1 SGHRS and CDR2 YFSETQ come from the germline V gene. V shed 0 bases and J shed 5 bases, with 8 bases lying between them. The CDR3 coding sequence is TGCGCCAGCAGCTTGGCGGGGATCGAGACCCAGTACTTC. Its protein product is CASSLAGIETQYF.

This chain uses TRBV6-6 with TRBJ1-2; 8 bases map to TRBD1. The V segment lost 2 bases and the J segment 6 bases; nucleotides outside the gene matches: 5. The germline V gene has CDR1 MNHNY and CDR2 SVGAGI (reference sequence). The CDR3 length is 14 residues. In DNA form, the CDR3 reads TGTGCCAGCAGTTACGCCCGACAGGGGAATGGCTACACCTTC. It specifies CASSYARQGNGYTF.

This clone has a handful of counts. The CDR3 region is CASSEGSGGYNEQFF. CDR3 sequence (DNA): TGTGCCAGCAGCGAGGGTAGCGGGGGGTACAATGAGCAGTTCTTC. V gene TRBV9 combines with J gene TRBJ2-1; 10 bases fit TRBD2. Per germline, CDR1 SGDLS and CDR2 YYNGEE. V trimming: 3 bases; J trimming: 4 bases; junction bases outside the gene matches: 4. CDR3 size: 15 residues.

This chain connects TRBV19 to TRBJ1-4; D unresolved. The V and J ends lost 6 bases and 5 bases respectively, with 10 bases between them. CDR1 and CDR2 (germline): LNHDA, SQIVND (reference sequence). This CDR3 has 13 residues. In nucleotides, the CDR3 is TGTGCCAGTAGGTTCGGCGGAAATGAAAAACTGTTTTTT. Translation gives CASRFGGNEKLFF.

The V and J genes are TRBV5-1 and TRBJ2-7; the D gene is possibly TRBD1 (6 bases). V was shortened by 0 bases and J by 2 bases, with 15 bases between the two germline ends. Germline lookup yields CDR1 SGHRS and CDR2 YFSETQ. There are 16 residues in the CDR3. In nucleotides, the CDR3 is TGCGCCAGCAGCTTGGCCGTCGGGACACTAACCTACGAGCAGTACTTC. Amino acid sequence: CASSLAVGTLTYEQYF.

The J gene is TRBJ2-1, the V gene TRBV18; 8 positions match TRBD2. Unmatched junction bases numbered 11, after V lost 8 bases and J lost 5 bases. Germline CDR1 reads KGHSH; CDR2 reads LQKENI. The CDR3 contains 15 residues. The CDR3 is CASVSGGYGNNEQFF. CDR3 nucleotide sequence: TGTGCCAGCGTCAGCGGGGGATATGGGAACAATGAGCAGTTCTTC.

In its sample, this clone was seen a few times. This rearrangement joins TRBV6-1 to TRBJ2-1, with 9 bases aligning to TRBD1. Unmatched junction bases numbered 4, after V lost 5 bases and J lost 8 bases. CDR1 is MNHNS, CDR2 SASEGT, per germline. This CDR3 has 13 amino acids. The CDR3, as DNA: TGTGCCAGCAGTTTGGACAGGGGCGATGAGCAGTTCTTC. It specifies CASSLDRGDEQFF.

This clone has a handful of counts. The CDR3 spells CAWSKPLRNQPQHF. The DNA of the CDR3 is TGTGCCTGGAGTAAGCCCCTCCGCAATCAGCCCCAGCATTTT. The rearrangement links TRBV30 to TRBJ1-5; no reliable D call. Germline assignment: CDR1 GTSNPN and CDR2 SVGIG (reference sequence). V was trimmed by 2 bases and J by 2 bases, leaving 10 bases between them. This CDR3 is 14 amino acids long.

V and J are TRBV9 and TRBJ2-3; no firm D call. V dropped 0 bases and J dropped 0 bases, with 11 bases sitting between them. This CDR3 has 16 residues. Germline CDR1 SGDLS, CDR2 YYNGEE. The CDR3 nucleotides read TGTGCCAGCAGCGTAGAAGGGCGCGGAAGCACAGATACGCAGTATTTT. Protein: CASSVEGRGSTDTQYF.

J is TRBJ1-5 and V is TRBV2; TRBD1 is a possible D gene (5 bases). CDR1 and CDR2 (germline): SNHLY, FYNNEI. Trimming cost V 7 bases and J 9 bases, with 19 bases left between them. This CDR3 has 14 residues. CDR3 nucleotide sequence: TGTGCCAGCAATCGAGACGGGGGAGATGGGCCCCAGCATTTT. It encodes CASNRDGGDGPQHF.

This clone was seen only a few times. The rearrangement uses TRBV15 and TRBJ2-7, with TRBD1 matching 10 bases. Germline CDR1 is LNHNV and CDR2 is YYDKDF (reference sequence). Trimming took 1 base from V and 7 from J; bases not matched to a gene: 7. This CDR3 comprises 15 residues. This CDR3 reads CATSRGGTGAGEQYF. The CDR3 coding sequence is TGTGCCACCAGCAGAGGGGGGACAGGGGCCGGGGAGCAGTACTTC.

The genes are TRBV18 and TRBJ1-1; D gene uncertain. V shed 3 bases and J shed 2 bases, with 10 bases lying between them. CDR1 KGHSH and CDR2 LQKENI come from the germline V gene. The CDR3 covers 14 residues. The CDR3 region is CASSPNAVNTEAFF. As DNA, the CDR3 is TGTGCCAGCTCACCGAACGCTGTCAACACTGAAGCTTTCTTT.

The genes are TRBV7-3 and TRBJ1-6, with D possibly being TRBD1 (6 bases). This CDR3 contains 16 residues. V was cut by 1 base and J by 0 bases, with 7 bases left in between. Germline V gene data show CDR1 as SGHTA and CDR2 as FQGTGA. CDR3 amino acids: CASSLRGASYNSPLHF. In nucleotides, the CDR3 is TGTGCCAGCAGCTTAAGGGGGGCCTCCTATAATTCACCCCTCCACTTT.

This clone was picked up a small number of times. This sequence joins TRBV7-2 and TRBJ2-7, with a tentative D call TRBD2 (6 bases). Germline assignment: CDR1 SGHTA and CDR2 FQGNSA. V dropped 0 bases and J dropped 4 bases, with 19 bases sitting between them. The CDR3 is 17 amino acids. The CDR3 DNA reads TGTGCCAGCAGCTTAGCTGGAGGGCTAGCGTTCCCTTACGAGCAGTACTTC. Translated, it gives CASSLAGGLAFPYEQYF.

The V gene is TRBV28, the J gene TRBJ1-2, with D possibly matching TRBD1 (6 bases). CDR1 is MDHEN, CDR2 SYDVKM, per germline. The length of the CDR3 is 13 residues. The ends were cut back, 2 bases at V and 2 bases at J, with 6 bases in the middle. The CDR3 bases are TGTGCCAGCAGTTTAGGACAGAACTATGGCTACACCTTC. Its protein is CASSLGQNYGYTF.

The V call is TRBV15, the J call TRBJ2-4, with TRBD2 as a possible D gene (5 bases). This CDR3 is built from 16 residues. Germline V gene lookup returns CDR1 LNHNV and CDR2 YYDKDF (reference sequence). V was pared by 0 bases and J by 0 bases, with 9 bases between. This CDR3 is CATSRDGELAKNIQYF. Here the CDR3 DNA reads TGTGCCACCAGCAGAGACGGGGAGTTAGCCAAAAACATTCAGTACTTC. The variable domain in full, with the rest retrieved from reference TRBV15 and TRBJ2-4, is DAMVIQNPRYQVTQFGKPVTLSCSQTLNHNVMYWYQQKSSQAPKLLFHYYDKDFNNEADTPDNFQSRRPNTSFCFLDIRSPGLGDTAMYLCATSRDGELAKNIQYFGAGTRLSVL.

The chain employs TRBV11-2 and TRBJ2-5; D is uncertain. Per the germline V gene, CDR1 is SGHAT and CDR2 is FQNNGV. V lost 5 bases to trimming and J lost 0 bases, with 7 bases between them. This CDR3 spans 13 amino acids. CDR3 DNA: TGTGCCAGCAGCACCTCGTACCAAGAGACCCAGTACTTC. Its translation: CASSTSYQETQYF.

The genes are TRBV5-1 and TRBJ1-4; D is perhaps TRBD1 (5 bases). The CDR3 consists of 15 residues. In germline, CDR1 is SGHRS, CDR2 YFSETQ. Trimming pared 1 base from V and 7 bases from J, leaving 14 bases between. The CDR3 is CASSLRQNRGEKLFF. The CDR3 DNA reads TGCGCCAGCAGCTTGCGACAAAATAGGGGTGAAAAACTGTTTTTT.

The chain uses TRBV30 and TRBJ2-1, with 10 bases identical to TRBD2. Trimming cost V 4 bases and J 5 bases; bases outside gene matches: 5. Germline values: CDR1 GTSNPN, CDR2 SVGIG (reference sequence). The CDR3 contains 14 residues. In DNA, the CDR3 is TGTGCCTGGAATTTAGCGGGGGGAGACAATGAGCAGTTCTTC. Amino acid sequence: CAWNLAGGDNEQFF.

The V call is TRBV7-6, the J call TRBJ2-3; TRBD2 matches at 8 bases. V lost 1 base to trimming and J lost 9 bases; unmatched junction nucleotides: 9. Looked up from germline, CDR1 is SGHVS and CDR2 is FNYEAQ. The CDR3 contains 15 residues. Here the CDR3 reads CASSLGSGAAGTQYF. The CDR3 bases are TGTGCCAGCAGCTTAGGTAGCGGGGCGGCCGGGACGCAGTATTTT.

Only one count was recorded for this clone. This chain links TRBV9 with TRBJ2-7; D unresolved. This CDR3 region has 13 residues. Trimming took 0 bases from V and 3 from J, leaving 7 bases between them. Germline loops: CDR1 SGDLS, CDR2 YYNGEE. The chain's CDR3 is CASSVGIGYEQYF. CDR3 bases: TGTGCCAGCAGCGTAGGAATTGGCTACGAGCAGTACTTC.

This sequence joins TRBV6-1 and TRBJ1-5; perhaps TRBD1 as D (6 bases). Trimming took 3 bases from V and 4 from J, leaving 13 bases between them. This CDR3 comprises 15 residues. Germline CDR1 and CDR2: MNHNS and SASEGT. The CDR3 loop is CASSDHYRVNQPQHF. DNA of the CDR3: TGTGCCAGCAGTGATCACTACAGGGTTAATCAGCCCCAGCATTTT.

This chain uses TRBV28 with TRBJ1-4, with 7 positions matching TRBD1. Germline V gene sequence: CDR1 MDHEN, CDR2 SYDVKM. This CDR3 comprises 16 residues. V trimming: 5 bases; J trimming: 5 bases; junction bases outside the gene matches: 11. The CDR3 DNA reads TGTGCCAGCAGTCAAAGTAGGCAGGGGGGAAATGAAAAACTGTTTTTT. Translation: CASSQSRQGGNEKLFF.

This chain joins TRBV27 and TRBJ2-7; 8 positions match TRBD1. V lost 2 bases and J lost 1; bases outside the gene matches: 4. The CDR3 loop spans 15 amino acids. Germline V lookup: CDR1 MNHEY, CDR2 SMNVEV (reference sequence). CDR3 bases: TGTGCCAGCAGTTTACAGGGGGCGAGGTCCTACGAGCAGTACTTC. Its translation: CASSLQGARSYEQYF.